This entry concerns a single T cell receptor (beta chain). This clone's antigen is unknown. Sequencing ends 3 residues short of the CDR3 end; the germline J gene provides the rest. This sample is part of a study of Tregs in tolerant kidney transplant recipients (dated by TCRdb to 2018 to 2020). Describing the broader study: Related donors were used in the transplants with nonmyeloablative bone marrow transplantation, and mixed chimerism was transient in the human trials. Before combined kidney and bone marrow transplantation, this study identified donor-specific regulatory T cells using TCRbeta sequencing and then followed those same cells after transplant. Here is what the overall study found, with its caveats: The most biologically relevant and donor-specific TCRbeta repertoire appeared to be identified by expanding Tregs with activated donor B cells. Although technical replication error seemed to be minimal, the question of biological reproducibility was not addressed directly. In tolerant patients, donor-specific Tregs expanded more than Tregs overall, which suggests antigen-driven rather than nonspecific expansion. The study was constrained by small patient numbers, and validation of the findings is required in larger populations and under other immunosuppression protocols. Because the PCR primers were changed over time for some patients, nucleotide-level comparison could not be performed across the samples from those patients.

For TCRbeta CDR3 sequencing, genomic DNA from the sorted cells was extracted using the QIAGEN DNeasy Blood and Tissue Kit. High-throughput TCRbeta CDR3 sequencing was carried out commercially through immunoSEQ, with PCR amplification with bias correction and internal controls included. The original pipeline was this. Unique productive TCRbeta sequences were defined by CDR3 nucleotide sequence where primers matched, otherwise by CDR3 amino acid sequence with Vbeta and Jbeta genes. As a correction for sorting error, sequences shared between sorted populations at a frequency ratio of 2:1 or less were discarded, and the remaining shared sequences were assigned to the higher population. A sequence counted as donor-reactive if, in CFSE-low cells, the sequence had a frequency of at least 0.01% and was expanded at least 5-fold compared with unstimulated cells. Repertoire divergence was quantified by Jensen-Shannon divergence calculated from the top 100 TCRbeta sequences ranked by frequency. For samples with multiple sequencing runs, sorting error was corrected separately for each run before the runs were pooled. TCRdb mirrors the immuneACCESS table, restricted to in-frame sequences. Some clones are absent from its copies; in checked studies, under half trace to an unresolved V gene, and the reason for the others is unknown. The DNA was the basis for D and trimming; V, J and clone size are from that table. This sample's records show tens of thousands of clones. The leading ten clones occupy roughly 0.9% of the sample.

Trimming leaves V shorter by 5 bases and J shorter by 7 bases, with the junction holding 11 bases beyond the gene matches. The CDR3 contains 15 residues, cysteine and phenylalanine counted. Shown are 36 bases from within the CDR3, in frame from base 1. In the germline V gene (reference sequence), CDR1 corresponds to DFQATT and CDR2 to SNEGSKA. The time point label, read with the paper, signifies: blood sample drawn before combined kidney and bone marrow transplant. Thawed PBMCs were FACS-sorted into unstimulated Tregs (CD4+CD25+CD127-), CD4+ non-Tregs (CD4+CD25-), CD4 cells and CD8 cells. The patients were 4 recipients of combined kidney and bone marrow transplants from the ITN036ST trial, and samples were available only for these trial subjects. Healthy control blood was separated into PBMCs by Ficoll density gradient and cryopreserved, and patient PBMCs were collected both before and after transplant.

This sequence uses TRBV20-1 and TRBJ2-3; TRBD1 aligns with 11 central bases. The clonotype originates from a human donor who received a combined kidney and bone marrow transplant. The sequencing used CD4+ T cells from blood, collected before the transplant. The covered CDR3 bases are TGCAGTGCTCTCCCCGGGACAGGGGGGAGGAATACG. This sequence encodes CSALPGTGGRNT. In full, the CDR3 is CSALPGTGGRNTQYF.